This record covers a single T cell receptor (beta chain). As yet, its antigen is unknown. These data are taken from a study of human T cells and chemical hapten exposure. Study overall: Once 0.01% DPC had been applied to the upper back by patch test, readings were taken at 6 days. Study results and caveats: As the donors had alopecia, their immune response may differ from healthy people's.

Germline values: CDR1 SNHLY, CDR2 FYNNEI. V lost 6 bases and J 7 bases, leaving 13 bases between the germline ends. This CDR3 contains 13 residues. How the authors handled the data: A per-sample median of about 96,000 TCRs was observed, with a range of about 20,000 to 690,600. Each CDR3 protein is one row after TCRdb ran MiXCR on the RACE reads. TCRdb assigned the V and J calls; the authors' analysis was not used. The sample lists about 100,000 distinct CDR3 sequences; approximately 10% were seen once. Time point: patch test 2, 6 weeks after DPC sensitization. This sample's treatment: therapeutic diphenylcyclopropenone sensitization with weekly scalp DPC. Blood, whole and unfractionated, served as the source for total RNA extraction.

The sequences come from whole blood, collected in connection with sensitization to the hapten diphenylcyclopropenone (DPC). This clonotype originated in a woman aged 35 to 49 with alopecia areata. Some clones in this sample may be carry-over from other donors' samples. The rearrangement uses TRBV2 and TRBJ2-1; D may correspond to TRBD1 or TRBD2 (5 bases each). DNA of the CDR3: TGTGCCAGCAGGGGACCCCGGACGAATGAGCAGTTCTTC. Its translation: CASRGPRTNEQFF.